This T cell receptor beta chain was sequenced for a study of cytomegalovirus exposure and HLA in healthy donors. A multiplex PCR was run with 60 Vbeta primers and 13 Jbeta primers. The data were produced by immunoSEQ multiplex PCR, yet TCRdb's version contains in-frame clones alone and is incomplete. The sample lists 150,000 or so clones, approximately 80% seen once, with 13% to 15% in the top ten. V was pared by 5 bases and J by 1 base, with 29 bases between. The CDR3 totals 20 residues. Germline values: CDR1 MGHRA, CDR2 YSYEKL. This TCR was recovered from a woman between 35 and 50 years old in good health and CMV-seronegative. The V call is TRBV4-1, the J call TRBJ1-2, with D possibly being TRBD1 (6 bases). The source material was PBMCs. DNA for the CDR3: TGCGCCAGCAGCACAGGGCTCATAAGGGCAGGGCTTCGTGATAACTATGGCTACACCTTC. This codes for CASSTGLIRAGLRDNYGYTF.